Presented here are 32 T cell receptor beta chains from one specimen sequenced in a study of graft-versus-host responses after intestinal transplantation. Their recognized antigens are unknown. Data came from immunoSEQ multiplex PCR; TCRdb stores just in-frame clones and leaves some out. The repertoire holds about 92,000 clones, with roughly four fifths as singletons. Material: unstimulated CD8+ T cells sorted from spleen or lymph node cells, obtained before intestinal transplant. The origin of the receptors is a human donor who received an intestinal transplant.

The V gene is TRBV5-5, the J gene TRBJ1-3; no firm D call. The CDR3 consists of 15 residues. Germline V gene data show CDR1 as SGHKS and CDR2 as YYEKEE (reference sequence). Trimming removed 6 bases at V and 2 bases at J, with 15 bases between. CDR3 in amino acids: CASTADRDTGNTIYF. CDR3 DNA sequence: TGTGCCAGCACCGCCGACCGGGATACTGGAAACACCATATATTTT.

The J gene is TRBJ2-7, the V gene TRBV6-6; D remains unclear. Trimming removed 2 bases at V and 7 bases at J, with 9 bases between. The CDR3 contains 12 residues. Germline loops: CDR1 MNHNY, CDR2 SVGAGI (reference sequence). The CDR3 spells CASSYDGWEQYF. The CDR3 DNA sequence: TGTGCCAGCAGTTACGATGGGTGGGAGCAGTACTTC.

This clone was observed a single time. CDR3 residues: CASSPDSNSGNTIYF. CDR3 nucleotide sequence: TGTGCCAGCAGCCCAGACAGCAACTCTGGAAACACCATATATTTT. The chain couples TRBV6-5 to TRBJ1-3, with D possibly being TRBD1 (5 bases). This CDR3 region has 15 residues. The germline CDR1 and CDR2 sequences are MNHEY and SVGAGI. The V gene lost 6 bases and the J gene lost 0 bases, with 12 bases spanning the gap.

This clone was counted only a few times. The chain combines TRBV6-5 with TRBJ1-2, with D possibly matching TRBD1 (5 bases). Germline values: CDR1 MNHEY, CDR2 SVGAGI. The V end was cut by 0 bases, the J end by 1 base, with 9 bases between. This CDR3 has 15 residues. The CDR3 DNA is TGTGCCAGCAGTTACTCGGGGGGGAGTAACTATGGCTACACCTTC. Translating gives CASSYSGGSNYGYTF.

CDR3 amino acids: CATSRVGNEQFF. The CDR3 DNA is TGTGCCACCAGCAGAGTGGGAAATGAGCAGTTCTTC. This chain links TRBV15 with TRBJ2-1; D ambiguous. CDR1 and CDR2 (germline): LNHNV, YYDKDF (reference sequence). Trimming cost V 1 base and J 7 bases, with 5 bases left between them. The CDR3 contains 12 residues.

The CDR3: CASSSDRDSYEQYF. CDR3 DNA sequence: TGTGCCAGCAGTTCTGACAGGGACTCCTACGAGCAGTACTTC. This sequence joins TRBV27 and TRBJ2-5, with 7 bases that match TRBD1. The tail of the sequence fits TRBJ2-7 better, so the J call may be wrong. The CDR3 contains 14 residues. Germline V gene data show CDR1 as MNHEY and CDR2 as SMNVEV (reference sequence).

This chain uses TRBV29-1 with TRBJ1-1; D is ambiguous. Per germline, CDR1 SQVTM and CDR2 ANQGSEA. The V gene lost 6 bases and the J gene lost 0 bases, with 23 bases spanning the gap. This CDR3 is 17 amino acids long. The CDR3 here is CSVGGSLRPFMNTEAFF. CDR3 DNA: TGCAGCGTCGGAGGGTCATTACGTCCTTTTATGAACACTGAAGCTTTCTTT.

The rearrangement joins TRBV27 to TRBJ2-3, with D perhaps assigned TRBD1 or TRBD2 (5 bases each). CDR3 length equals 16 residues. Trimming took off 2 bases at V and 1 base at J, with 13 bases between the two ends. Germline V gives CDR1 MNHEY, CDR2 SMNVEV (reference sequence). In DNA form, the CDR3 reads TGTGCCAGCAGTTTACGTGGAGGACACCGCACAGATACGCAGTATTTT. Protein sequence: CASSLRGGHRTDTQYF.

The V gene is TRBV5-1, the J gene TRBJ2-7; 10 bases agree with TRBD2. Per germline, CDR1 SGHRS and CDR2 YFSETQ. The CDR3 covers 14 residues. With V trimmed by 6 bases and J by 1 base, 4 bases remained unmatched. This CDR3 reads CASTPGLASYEQYF. CDR3 DNA sequence: TGCGCCAGCACACCGGGACTAGCGTCCTACGAGCAGTACTTC.

This clone has just one count. The chain is built from TRBV7-2 and TRBJ2-2, with D possibly matching TRBD2 (5 bases). The CDR3 is made up of 17 amino acids. Per germline, CDR1 SGHTA and CDR2 FQGNSA. Trimming shortened V by 6 bases and J by 4 bases, and 21 bases separated the two germline ends. The CDR3, as DNA: TGTGCCAGCAGGTCCAGACCCACCGGCGCGGGCACCGGGGAGCTGTTTTTT. Amino acid sequence: CASRSRPTGAGTGELFF.

The chain carries TRBV5-4 and TRBJ1-1; D may be TRBD1 (5 bases). CDR1 and CDR2 from the germline V gene are SGHNT and YYREEE (reference sequence). The V and J ends lost 0 bases and 6 bases respectively, with 12 bases between them. The CDR3 covers 14 residues. The CDR3 nucleotides are TGTGCCAGCAGCTTGGAGGGGCTGGGGGCTGAAGCTTTCTTT. Protein product: CASSLEGLGAEAFF.

This clone was counted between two and nine times. The chain carries TRBV6-5 and TRBJ2-5; D possibly corresponds to TRBD2 (6 bases). Germline V gene lookup returns CDR1 MNHEY and CDR2 SVGAGI. V was cut by 0 bases and J by 3 bases, with 11 bases left in between. The CDR3 length is 15 residues. CDR3 coding DNA: TGTGCCAGCAGTTACTCTGGCGGGACCGAAGAGACCCAGTACTTC. Protein product: CASSYSGGTEETQYF.

J is TRBJ2-6 and V is TRBV30; D gene ambiguous. V was cut by 4 bases and J by 0 bases, with 10 bases left in between. This CDR3 is 15 amino acids long. Germline CDR1 reads GTSNPN; CDR2 reads SVGIG (reference sequence). This CDR3 is CAWNPHRSGANVLTF. CDR3 nucleotides: TGTGCCTGGAATCCCCACCGCTCTGGGGCCAACGTCCTGACTTTC.

The chain uses TRBV6-5 and TRBJ2-7, with D maybe TRBD2 (6 bases). The V gene lost 5 bases and the J gene lost 4 bases, with 9 bases spanning the gap. Per the germline V gene, CDR1 is MNHEY and CDR2 is SVGAGI. The CDR3 runs to 12 residues. DNA for the CDR3: TGTGCCAGCAGTCCGGAGGGATACGAGCAGTACTTC. Protein: CASSPEGYEQYF.

The chain is built from TRBV2 and TRBJ1-4; 7 positions agree with TRBD1. With V trimmed by 4 bases and J by 4 bases, 3 bases remained unmatched. The length of the CDR3 is 14 residues. CDR1 and CDR2 (germline): SNHLY, FYNNEI. CDR3 region: CASSGDSVNEKLFF. The CDR3 DNA follows: TGTGCCAGCAGTGGGGACAGCGTTAATGAAAAACTGTTTTTT.

The chain couples TRBV7-9 to TRBJ2-7; the D gene is possibly TRBD1 (5 bases). Looked up from germline, CDR1 is SEHNR and CDR2 is FQNEAQ (reference sequence). Trimming removed 5 bases at V and 3 bases at J, with 17 bases between. The CDR3 covers 15 residues. The CDR3 DNA is TGTGCCAGCAGCCACCCAACAGGTACCCACTACGAGCAGTACTTC. Protein: CASSHPTGTHYEQYF.

The chain carries TRBV5-1 and TRBJ1-1; TRBD1 agrees at 7 bases. CDR1 is SGHRS and CDR2 is YFSETQ in the germline V gene. This CDR3 region has 16 residues. V gave up 5 bases and J gave up 1 base; unmatched junction bases: 11. As DNA, the CDR3 is TGCGCCAGCAGTACTAGGAGGGGGCGAACGAACACTGAAGCTTTCTTT. This encodes CASSTRRGRTNTEAFF.

This clone was seen a handful of times. The chain couples TRBV6-5 to TRBJ2-7, with D perhaps matching TRBD1 or TRBD2 (7 bases each). From germline, CDR1 is MNHEY and CDR2 SVGAGI. V lost 2 bases and J lost 2, with 13 bases in between. This CDR3 spans 15 amino acids. The CDR3 sequence: CASSYGGGGAYEQYF. The CDR3, as DNA: TGTGCCAGCAGTTACGGGGGAGGGGGCGCCTACGAGCAGTACTTC.

This clone was seen a handful of times. The rearrangement links TRBV27 to TRBJ2-7, with TRBD2 as a possible D gene (6 bases). Germline V gene lookup returns CDR1 MNHEY and CDR2 SMNVEV (reference sequence). This CDR3 contains 14 residues. Trimming pared 2 bases from V and 7 bases from J, leaving 15 bases between. This CDR3 is CASSLAGRPLEQYF. The CDR3 nucleotides are TGTGCCAGCAGTTTAGCGGGGAGACCCTTGGAGCAGTACTTC.

In regard to this clone: Different DNA sequences within this sample yield the same CDR3. This chain connects TRBV27 to TRBJ2-1, with 14 bases identical to TRBD2. J was trimmed by 3 bases and V by 4 bases; bases with no gene match: 5. The germline CDR1 and CDR2 sequences are MNHEY and SMNVEV (reference sequence). The length of the CDR3 is 17 residues. DNA of the CDR3: TGTGCCAGCAGTTCGGGACTAGCGGGGGACCTCTACAATGAGCAGTTCTTC. Protein: CASSSGLAGDLYNEQFF.

For the CDR3, the DNA is TGCGCCAGCAGCCAAGAACTAGCGGGGACCATATTCACAGATACGCAGTATTTT. Translating it yields CASSQELAGTIFTDTQYF. The J gene is TRBJ2-3, the V gene TRBV4-1; 10 bases map to TRBD2. This CDR3 region has 18 residues. J was trimmed by 2 bases and V by 0 bases; bases with no gene match: 8. Germline V gives CDR1 MGHRA, CDR2 YSYEKL.

V gene TRBV7-9 combines with J gene TRBJ2-1; 8 nucleotides match TRBD2. Trimming cost V 5 bases and J 0 bases; bases outside gene matches: 3. CDR1 and CDR2 from the germline V gene are SEHNR and FQNEAQ (reference sequence). The CDR3 loop spans 15 amino acids. CDR3 amino acids: CASSPSGSSYNEQFF. In DNA form, the CDR3 reads TGTGCCAGCAGCCCGAGCGGGAGCTCCTACAATGAGCAGTTCTTC.

The J gene is TRBJ1-4, the V gene TRBV21-1; the table names TRBD1, a call not compared with the DNA. TRBV21-1 is a pseudogene. This CDR3 spans 17 amino acids. The CDR3 region is CASSRRDRGCLQEKLFF. In DNA form, the CDR3 reads TGTGCCAGCAGCCGCCGGGACAGGGGGTGCCTGCAGGAAAAACTGTTTTTT.

V and J are TRBV7-6 and TRBJ2-2; 11 nucleotides line up with TRBD1. Looked up from germline, CDR1 is SGHVS and CDR2 is FNYEAQ. V shed 4 bases and J 4 bases; nucleotides not matched to a gene: 5. The length of the CDR3 is 16 residues. In nucleotides, the CDR3 is TGTGCCAGCAGCTCCACCGGGACAGGGGGCACCGGGGAGCTGTTTTTT. Amino acids: CASSSTGTGGTGELFF.

The rearrangement uses TRBV2 and TRBJ2-5, with 7 bases identical to TRBD1. Germline CDR1 SNHLY, CDR2 FYNNEI. This CDR3 has 13 amino acids. V lost 8 bases to trimming and J lost 7 bases; unmatched junction nucleotides: 10. The CDR3 region is CASHTGVESTQYF. The CDR3 nucleotides read TGTGCCAGCCATACAGGGGTGGAGTCGACCCAGTACTTC.

This clone came up a few times. The V call is TRBV10-2, the J call TRBJ1-1; no definite D call. The V gene lost 3 bases and the J gene lost 6 bases, with 11 bases spanning the gap. Germline assignment: CDR1 WSHSY and CDR2 SAAADI. The CDR3 covers 13 residues. The CDR3 DNA sequence: TGCGCCAGCAGTGACGAATGGATCCCTGAAGCTTTCTTT. Translating it yields CASSDEWIPEAFF.

This chain joins TRBV5-1 and TRBJ2-7; 7 bases agree with TRBD2. The germline CDR1 and CDR2 sequences are SGHRS and YFSETQ. The trim removed 1 base at V and 0 bases at J, leaving 16 bases unmatched. The CDR3 covers 19 residues. This chain's CDR3 is CASSLKGGLVAGSSYEQYF. The CDR3 region has the DNA TGCGCCAGCAGCTTGAAGGGAGGGTTAGTAGCGGGCTCCTCCTACGAGCAGTACTTC.

The chain recombines TRBV11-2 with TRBJ1-2; D unresolved. Looked up from germline, CDR1 is SGHAT and CDR2 is FQNNGV. Trimming removed 0 bases from V and 2 bases from J, with 10 bases in between. The CDR3 is 15 amino acids. CDR3 amino acids: CASSLEAGTNYGYTF. CDR3 sequence (DNA): TGTGCCAGCAGCTTAGAGGCAGGAACCAACTATGGCTACACCTTC.

V gene TRBV19 combines with J gene TRBJ1-1; no reliable D call. With 7 bases removed from V and 6 bases from J, the gap between germline ends came to 15 bases. The CDR3 sequence is 13 residues long. In germline, CDR1 is LNHDA, CDR2 SQIVND (reference sequence). The CDR3 nucleotides read TGTGCCAGTACCACCACCCCGGGTTCTGAAGCTTTCTTT. Translated: CASTTTPGSEAFF. Using reference TRBV19 and TRBJ1-1 for the parts outside the CDR3, the full variable domain is DGGITQSPKYLFRKEGQNVTLSCEQNLNHDAMYWYRQDPGQGLRLIYYSQIVNDFQKGDIAEGYSVSREKKESFPLTVTSAQKNPTAFYLCASTTTPGSEAFFGQGTRLTVV.

The rearrangement joins TRBV6-5 to TRBJ2-7, with 7 bases matching TRBD1. Germline CDR1 reads MNHEY; CDR2 reads SVGAGI. The trim removed 5 bases at V and 4 bases at J, leaving 11 bases unmatched. The CDR3 sequence is 15 residues long. In nucleotides, the CDR3 is TGTGCCAGCAGTACTTACAGGGGTTTGTCTTACGAGCAGTACTTC. As protein: CASSTYRGLSYEQYF.

The genes are TRBV6-1 and TRBJ2-3, with no clear D. The CDR3 consists of 14 residues. From germline, CDR1 is MNHNS and CDR2 SASEGT. The germline V and J ends were trimmed by 7 bases and 3 bases, with 14 bases remaining between them. As DNA, the CDR3 is TGTGCCAGCACCAGACGGCTGAGGACAGATACGCAGTATTTT. Amino acid sequence: CASTRRLRTDTQYF.

V gene TRBV2 combines with J gene TRBJ1-2; D is unresolved. This CDR3 is 17 amino acids long. Germline loops: CDR1 SNHLY, CDR2 FYNNEI. V shed 4 bases and J shed 0 bases, with 18 bases lying between them. The CDR3, as DNA: TGTGCCAGCAGTGCGGGAGTAGTTGGGCCTACTAACTATGGCTACACCTTC. This encodes CASSAGVVGPTNYGYTF.